The 27 T cell receptor beta chains given below trace back to one sample, sequenced in a study of blood T cell repertoires in COVID-19 (dated by TCRdb to 2020 to 2022). The method was the immunoSEQ multiplex PCR assay. TCRdb's version of the immuneACCESS table is confined to in-frame rearrangements and falls short of the full clone set. An unresolved V gene accounts for under half of the shortfall where checked; the remainder is of unknown origin. The sample records about 240,000 clones, 75% to 85% of which are singletons. Jointly, the top ten make up about 4.8% of the sample. The sequencing sample was made of peripheral blood. These TCRs come from a woman aged 70 to 79 with acute or convalescent COVID-19.

This rearrangement joins TRBV19 to TRBJ2-6; D possibly corresponds to TRBD2 (5 bases). The CDR3 contains 18 residues. Germline-derived CDR1 and CDR2 are LNHDA and SQIVND (reference sequence). Trimming took off 7 bases at V and 2 bases at J, with 21 bases between the two ends. The CDR3 nucleotides are TGTGCCAGTACCACTTCCGGGGTCTTTTTCGCTGGGGCCAACGTCCTGACTTTC. It encodes CASTTSGVFFAGANVLTF. Supplemented by reference TRBV19 and TRBJ2-6, the full variable domain reads DGGITQSPKYLFRKEGQNVTLSCEQNLNHDAMYWYRQDPGQGLRLIYYSQIVNDFQKGDIAEGYSVSREKKESFPLTVTSAQKNPTAFYLCASTTSGVFFAGANVLTFGAGSRLTVL.

This clone was observed a handful of times. The V gene is TRBV15, the J gene TRBJ1-1, with D possibly TRBD1 on 5 matching bases. This CDR3 has 15 amino acids. Germline CDR1 reads LNHNV; CDR2 reads YYDKDF (reference sequence). V was pared by 0 bases and J by 6 bases, with 14 bases between. The CDR3 region is CATSRDRSGGPEAFF. The CDR3 DNA reads as TGTGCCACCAGCAGAGATCGTTCGGGGGGTCCTGAAGCTTTCTTT.

The chain links TRBV19 to TRBJ1-2; D perhaps matches TRBD1 (6 bases). Germline CDR1 and CDR2: LNHDA and SQIVND (reference sequence). V was clipped by 5 bases and J by 3 bases, with 16 bases between them. This CDR3 is built from 15 residues. The CDR3 here is CASSPFGSGDYGYTF. Written as DNA, the CDR3 is TGTGCCAGTAGTCCCTTCGGGTCAGGGGACTATGGCTACACCTTC.

CDR3 sequence (DNA): TGCGCCAGCAGCTCTCAGGGGGTTACTGAAAAACTGTTTTTT. It is translated as CASSSQGVTEKLFF. The chain joins TRBV5-1 to TRBJ1-4, with 7 bases identical to TRBD1. CDR3 length equals 14 residues. Germline lookup yields CDR1 SGHRS and CDR2 YFSETQ. V shed 3 bases, J shed 7 bases, and the junction held 6 bases outside the gene matches.

This clone came up once. The V call is TRBV6-5, the J call TRBJ1-1; D is perhaps TRBD1 (6 bases). This CDR3 region has 15 residues. Germline CDR1 is MNHEY and CDR2 is SVGAGI. With 8 bases removed from V and 8 bases from J, the gap between germline ends came to 24 bases. In nucleotides, the CDR3 is TGTGCCAGCCAAAAGGGAGGGGGACCTCGATTAGAAGCTTTCTTT. Its translation: CASQKGGGPRLEAFF.

V usage is TRBV4-2 and J usage is TRBJ2-2, with 8 positions matching TRBD2. This CDR3 comprises 17 residues. The trim removed 2 bases at V and 2 bases at J, leaving 7 bases unmatched. The germline gives CDR1 LGHNA, CDR2 YNFKEQ. CDR3 residues: CASSQPGLGVNTGELFF. The CDR3 DNA reads TGTGCCAGCAGCCAACCGGGACTAGGAGTAAACACCGGGGAGCTGTTTTTT.

As regards this clone: The DNA is omitted, as the CDR3 cannot be located on it reliably, and the CDR3 follows TCRdb's listing. This sequence joins TRBV11-2 and TRBJ2-3; the table's D call TRBD1 went unverified against the DNA. The CDR3 adds up to 18 amino acids, both ends counted. The germline CDR1 and CDR2 sequences are SGHAT and FQNNGV. CDR3 protein: CASSLVYWGTGSIYPPYF.

This clone was detected a few times. The chain combines TRBV10-3 with TRBJ1-1; TRBD1 matches 7 bases. CDR3 length: 12 amino acids. The germline V gene encodes CDR1 ENHRY and CDR2 SYGVKD. The trim removed 4 bases at V and 11 bases at J, leaving 7 bases unmatched. As DNA, the CDR3 is TGTGCCATCAGTGCAACAGGGGCATCTGCTTTCTTT. It codes for CAISATGASAFF.

The genes are TRBV6-6 and TRBJ1-6; maybe TRBD1 (6 bases). The CDR3 has 15 amino acids. Trimming left V 5 bases short and J 4 bases short, with 12 bases between. Looked up from germline, CDR1 is MNHNY and CDR2 is SVGAGI (reference sequence). The CDR3, as DNA: TGTGCCAGCAGTCCCACGGACAGATATAATTCACCCCTCCACTTT. It specifies CASSPTDRYNSPLHF.

This clone was detected only once. V usage is TRBV20-1 and J usage is TRBJ2-3; 7 bases map to TRBD2. Looked up from germline, CDR1 is DFQATT and CDR2 is SNEGSKA (reference sequence). V shed 3 bases, J shed 2 bases, and the junction held 5 bases outside the gene matches. The CDR3 contains 14 residues. This chain's CDR3 is CSASFGTTTDTQYF. CDR3 bases: TGCAGTGCTAGTTTCGGGACTACCACAGATACGCAGTATTTT.

This clone has only one observation. The chain has TRBV7-2 and TRBJ1-6, with 10 bases identical to TRBD1. The CDR3 sequence is 13 residues long. V shed 3 bases and J 13 bases; nucleotides not matched to a gene: 3. Germline V gene lookup returns CDR1 SGHTA and CDR2 FQGNSA. CDR3 residues: CASSFSDRGPLHF. For the CDR3, the DNA is TGTGCCAGCAGCTTCTCGGACAGGGGGCCCCTCCACTTT.

This chain connects TRBV6-5 to TRBJ2-7; TRBD2 agrees at 9 bases. The J segment lost 2 bases and the V segment lost 6 bases, leaving 8 bases of the junction unmatched. The germline V gene encodes CDR1 MNHEY and CDR2 SVGAGI. CDR3 length: 15 residues. The chain's CDR3 is CASRKAGGLPYEQYF. The CDR3 region has the DNA TGTGCCAGCAGAAAAGCGGGGGGCCTACCCTACGAGCAGTACTTC.

V usage is TRBV3-1 (or the pseudogene TRBV3-2) and J usage is TRBJ2-3; perhaps TRBD2 as D (6 bases). CDR1 and CDR2 (germline): LGHDT, YNNKEL (reference sequence). The length of the CDR3 is 13 residues. Trimming took off 9 bases at V and 1 base at J, with 11 bases between the two ends. This CDR3 is CASGGGRTDTQYF. The CDR3 DNA sequence: TGTGCCAGTGGGGGAGGCCGCACAGATACGCAGTATTTT.

The CDR3 spells CATSRGAGGTSGWGNEQFF. Written as DNA, the CDR3 is TGTGCCACCAGCAGGGGAGCGGGGGGGACTAGCGGTTGGGGCAATGAGCAGTTCTTC. V usage is TRBV15 and J usage is TRBJ2-1, with TRBD2 matching over 11 bases. With 3 bases clipped from V and 6 bases from J, the junction kept 16 bases outside the gene matches. This CDR3 has 19 amino acids. Germline loops: CDR1 LNHNV, CDR2 YYDKDF (reference sequence).

The rearrangement uses TRBV5-1 and TRBJ1-4, with 10 bases fitting TRBD1. Germline values: CDR1 SGHRS, CDR2 YFSETQ. J lost 2 bases, V lost 7 bases, and 8 bases had no gene match. The CDR3 extends over 16 amino acids. The CDR3 bases are TGCGCCAGCGGCCGGGACAGGGGAGGGACTAATGAAAAACTGTTTTTT. It is translated as CASGRDRGGTNEKLFF.

The chain carries TRBV11-2 and TRBJ1-2, with 8 nucleotides matching TRBD1. The CDR3 contains 15 residues. Unmatched junction bases numbered 9, after V lost 3 bases and J lost 6 bases. The germline CDR1 and CDR2 sequences are SGHAT and FQNNGV. CDR3 loop: CASSFLLQGDHGYTF. The CDR3 DNA is TGTGCCAGCAGCTTCCTTTTACAGGGGGACCATGGCTACACCTTC.

The CDR3 nucleotides read TGTGCCAGCAGAATCGGGGTGAACACTGAAGCTTTCTTT. It yields the protein CASRIGVNTEAFF. This rearrangement joins TRBV3-1 (or the pseudogene TRBV3-2) to TRBJ1-1, with D unresolved. This CDR3 comprises 13 residues. The germline V and J ends were trimmed by 6 bases and 0 bases, with 8 bases remaining between them. CDR1 is LGHDT and CDR2 is YNNKEL in the germline V gene (reference sequence).

The J gene is TRBJ1-3, the V gene TRBV7-2; tentative D call: TRBD1 (6 bases). The CDR3 extends over 14 amino acids. Germline values: CDR1 SGHTA, CDR2 FQGNSA. Trimming stripped 5 bases from V and 7 bases from J, with 15 bases between. For the CDR3, the DNA is TGTGCCAGCAGCCCCAGGGGTCTCAGGAACACCATATATTTT. Amino acids: CASSPRGLRNTIYF.

V gene TRBV11-2 combines with J gene TRBJ2-7; D is possibly TRBD1 (6 bases). This CDR3 has 15 residues. Germline values: CDR1 SGHAT, CDR2 FQNNGV. Trimming removed 3 bases from V and 0 bases from J, with 12 bases in between. The CDR3 is CASSFAGGSSYEQYF. CDR3 DNA: TGTGCCAGCAGCTTTGCTGGGGGCAGCTCCTACGAGCAGTACTTC.

On this clone: An end of the junction differs from the germline gene, which may be a read error. The chain joins TRBV6-1 to TRBJ2-2; possibly TRBD2 for D (5 bases). Germline V gives CDR1 MNHNS, CDR2 SASEGT. This CDR3 is 13 amino acids long. The CDR3 is CASSEVEGGELFF. CDR3 in DNA: TGTGCCAGCAGCGAAGTTGAGGGCGGGGAGCTGTTTTTT.

The chain combines TRBV5-6 with TRBJ1-1; weak D call: TRBD1 (5 bases). There are 16 residues in the CDR3. Trimming took off 2 bases at V and 7 bases at J, with 21 bases between the two ends. The germline V gene has CDR1 SGHDT and CDR2 YYEEEE. The CDR3 loop reads CASSLLSGIGLSEAFF. The CDR3 coding sequence is TGTGCCAGCAGCTTATTGTCAGGGATTGGGCTCAGTGAAGCTTTCTTT. The full variable domain, completed using reference TRBV5-6 and TRBJ1-1, is DAGVTQSPTHLIKTRGQQVTLRCSPKSGHDTVSWYQQALGQGPQFIFQYYEEEERQRGNFPDRFSGHQFPNYSSELNVNALLLGDSALYLCASSLLSGIGLSEAFFGQGTRLTVV.

V gene TRBV29-1 combines with J gene TRBJ1-1; D unclear. This CDR3 comprises 13 residues. The germline V and J ends were trimmed by 4 bases and 3 bases, with 12 bases remaining between them. Germline CDR1 SQVTM, CDR2 ANQGSEA. The CDR3 loop is CSVAEGRYTEAFF. CDR3 nucleotides: TGCAGCGTTGCCGAGGGCAGATACACTGAAGCTTTCTTT.

The table lists this clone with a few counts. The chain recombines TRBV7-2 with TRBJ2-1; TRBD2 matches 13 bases. Unmatched junction bases numbered 13, after V lost 4 bases and J lost 7 bases. The CDR3 runs to 18 residues. Germline-derived CDR1 and CDR2 are SGHTA and FQGNSA. Here the CDR3 DNA reads TGTGCCAGCAGCTCCCAGATTAAACTAGCGGGGGGGCTGAATGAGCAGTTCTTC. Translation: CASSSQIKLAGGLNEQFF.

This clone was observed a handful of times. This rearrangement joins TRBV10-3 to TRBJ1-1; 8 bases fit TRBD1. V gave up 6 bases and J gave up 4 bases; unmatched junction bases: 4. Germline-derived CDR1 and CDR2 are ENHRY and SYGVKD. The CDR3 contains 13 residues. CDR3 amino acids: CAIRTGDGTEAFF. The CDR3 DNA follows: TGTGCCATCAGGACAGGGGATGGCACTGAAGCTTTCTTT.

The chain is built from TRBV6-6 and TRBJ2-3, with D possibly being TRBD2 (5 bases). From germline, CDR1 is MNHNY and CDR2 SVGAGI (reference sequence). V was shortened by 5 bases and J by 4 bases, with 16 bases between the two germline ends. CDR3 size: 15 residues. The CDR3 coding sequence is TGTGCCAGCAGTCCCCGAGGGTTCGCAGCAGATACGCAGTATTTT. Its protein is CASSPRGFAADTQYF.

This chain uses TRBV6-5 with TRBJ1-2; 8 bases agree with TRBD1. Germline CDR1 MNHEY, CDR2 SVGAGI. V shed 4 bases and J 8 bases; nucleotides not matched to a gene: 6. The CDR3 is made up of 13 amino acids. CDR3 coding DNA: TGTGCCAGCAGTTTACAGGGGGAGATCGGCTACACCTTC. It yields the protein CASSLQGEIGYTF.

This clone appeared a single time. The chain employs TRBV6-1 and TRBJ2-5; perhaps TRBD2 as D (5 bases). Per germline, CDR1 MNHNS and CDR2 SASEGT. The CDR3 extends over 14 amino acids. Trimming stripped 2 bases from V and 2 bases from J, with 9 bases between. In DNA form, the CDR3 reads TGTGCCAGCAGTGAACTCCCGGGGCAAGAGACCCAGTACTTC. This translates into CASSELPGQETQYF.